The entry below describes one TCR beta chain. This receptor's antigen is unknown. No qualities accompany the bases; no much larger clone lies one base away. Other DNA sequences from this sample encode an identical CDR3 as well. The source of the sample is a study of shared clonotypes between healthy human individuals (dated by TCRdb to 2020 to 2022). Background on the whole study: The cohort included three men and two women between 18 and 49 years of age. Different laboratories and diverse techniques were used to prepare libraries and sequence TCR repertoires, to increase sequencing depth and limit assay-specific biases. The study deeply sequenced blood TCR repertoires of about 5 healthy adults to estimate repertoire size and the extent of clonotype sharing between individuals. For each donor, CD4 naive and CD4 memory were each given three plates, CD8 naive was given two plates, and CD8 memory was given one plate. Per donor, leukapheresis produced somewhere between about 0.8 and 9 billion PBMCs.

From the cysteine up to the phenylalanine, the CDR3 has a length of 13 residues. Only CDR3 DNA remains: 39 bases, in frame from the first base. CDR1 and CDR2, looked up from the germline V gene (reference sequence), are MNHEY and SMNVEV. V is trimmed back by 8 bases and J by 3 bases, and the junction contains 7 bases that no gene match accounts for. Study-level results and caveats: The genetic and exposure-history diversity represented was limited by the small number of donors. Sharing across a handful of donors was observed for about 5% of naive CD4, about 3.2% of naive CD8, roughly 2.4% of memory CD4, and 0.4% of memory CD8 clonotypes. Higher generation probabilities were observed for clonotypes shared by all four sorted-subset donors than for non-shared clonotypes. Rarefaction of sorted-subset datasets indicated incomplete sequencing despite the large sequencing depth. Sampling was restricted to blood, and TCR repertoires in tissue are likely to differ from TCR repertoires in blood. Estimated clonotype richness was generally larger for naive than for memory subsets. Pairwise subsampling led to the expectation that sequencing depth would affect the degree of clonotype sharing among donors.

The donors were healthy, HIV-negative adults with no recently reported acute infections or vaccinations. Only Caucasian adults living in Nashville, Tennessee, USA were represented among the donors. CD4+ T cells were enriched through magnetic negative selection, after which naive cells were positively selected on CD45RA and the remaining negative fraction served as the memory subset. After blood collection by leukapheresis, PBMCs were isolated using Ficoll-Histopaque density gradient centrifugation and then cryopreserved in the vapor phase of liquid nitrogen. Purity and quantity of every magnetically sorted T cell population were checked by analytical flow cytometry. Genomic DNA was isolated from every sorted fraction and measured by UV absorbance on a Nanodrop 2000c. TCR CDR3 regions were amplified from genomic DNA by multiplex PCR using the deep immunoSEQ assay. Extracted genomic DNA from each cell subset was spread evenly across all wells of several immunoSEQ 96-well plates, with each plate serving as a replicate. For sorted subsets, about 200 ng genomic DNA, equal to approximately 30,000 T cell genomes, was loaded into each replicate PCR. Purified libraries were quantified with a Qubit 3.0 fluorometer, sized on a Bioanalyzer 2100, and re-quantified with the KAPA Library Quantification kit. Each immunoSEQ 96-well plate was sequenced on its own single-read 150-cycle Illumina NextSeq 550 flow cell. The original pipeline was this. Because only junctional sequences without quality scores were contained in the immunoSEQ output, filtering matching that applied to full-length reads could not be performed. Sequences were annotated with PyIR, a Python wrapper for IgBLAST v1.9, using IMGT germline references to assign V/J genes and CDR3. Reads were removed for weak V/J assignments (E-value above 1e-6), missing CDR3, stop codons, out-of-frame junctions, or ambiguous translated residues. V3J clonotypes were defined as sequences sharing an identical inferred V gene, J gene, and CDR3 amino acid sequence. Percentage overlap between repertoires was computed as shared unique clonotypes divided by the size of the smaller repertoire. Three approaches were used to assess repertoire richness: RTK rarefaction, the Chao1 estimator, and Recon v2.1 estimates of unobserved clonotypes. For all TCRbeta clonotypes obtained by the gDNA method from four donors, generation probabilities were computed with OLGA. TCRdb limited this immuneACCESS table to in-frame rearrangements with V and J called. A share of clones is missing; checked studies link under half to unresolved V genes, and the rest is unexplained. V and J calls and clone size come straight from that table; D and trimming were deduced from the DNA. This sample is represented by over a million clones; 78% of them were singletons. The ten largest clones capture under 0.8% of the sample.

The sequence was obtained from a man younger than 35 in good health. Some clones in this sample may be carry-over from other donors' samples. The sequence is built from TRBV27 and TRBJ2-7; 7 middle bases align to TRBD1. Sequencing was performed on memory CD4+ T cells from PBMCs. The sample's cell subset or site, from its label and the paper: CD45RA-negative fraction. The sequenced DNA is TGTGCCAGCCGAAGGGACAGCTTCTACGAGCAGTACTTC. Its protein is CASRRDSFYEQYF.